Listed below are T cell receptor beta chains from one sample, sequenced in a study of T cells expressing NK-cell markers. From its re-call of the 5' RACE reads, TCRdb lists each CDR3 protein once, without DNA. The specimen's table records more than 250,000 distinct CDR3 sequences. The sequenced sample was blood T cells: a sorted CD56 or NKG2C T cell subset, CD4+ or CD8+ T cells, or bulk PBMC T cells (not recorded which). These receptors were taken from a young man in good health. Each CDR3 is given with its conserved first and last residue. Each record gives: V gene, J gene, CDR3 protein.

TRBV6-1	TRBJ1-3	CASDQGGSGNTIYF
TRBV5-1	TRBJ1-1	CASSLGGQIEAFF
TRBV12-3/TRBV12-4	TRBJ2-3	CASSSPTAGPSFFSTDTQYF
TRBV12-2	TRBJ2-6	CASRLGYPGQSVSGANVLTF
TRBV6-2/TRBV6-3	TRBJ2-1	CASSYREGWRFF
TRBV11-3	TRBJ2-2	CASSLVRVAGGMTGELFF
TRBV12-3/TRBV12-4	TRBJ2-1	CASMGTSGTTAGYNEQFF
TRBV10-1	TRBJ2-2	CASSEVGWNTGELFF
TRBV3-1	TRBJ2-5	CASSTRPGGQETQYF
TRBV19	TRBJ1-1	CASSILGTGGRTEAFF
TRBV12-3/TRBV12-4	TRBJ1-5	CASSPGYQPQHF
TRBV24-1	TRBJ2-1	CATSGYRGGYNEQFF
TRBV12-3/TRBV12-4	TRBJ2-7	CASGEGVGEQYF
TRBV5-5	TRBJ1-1	CASSFGVVHPNTEAFF
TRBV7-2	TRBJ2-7	CASSLDASLSYEQYF
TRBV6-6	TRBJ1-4	CASSLTGEEKLFF
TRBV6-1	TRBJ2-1	CATSPLNGRNNEQFF
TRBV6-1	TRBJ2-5	CASRDGQPFQETQYF